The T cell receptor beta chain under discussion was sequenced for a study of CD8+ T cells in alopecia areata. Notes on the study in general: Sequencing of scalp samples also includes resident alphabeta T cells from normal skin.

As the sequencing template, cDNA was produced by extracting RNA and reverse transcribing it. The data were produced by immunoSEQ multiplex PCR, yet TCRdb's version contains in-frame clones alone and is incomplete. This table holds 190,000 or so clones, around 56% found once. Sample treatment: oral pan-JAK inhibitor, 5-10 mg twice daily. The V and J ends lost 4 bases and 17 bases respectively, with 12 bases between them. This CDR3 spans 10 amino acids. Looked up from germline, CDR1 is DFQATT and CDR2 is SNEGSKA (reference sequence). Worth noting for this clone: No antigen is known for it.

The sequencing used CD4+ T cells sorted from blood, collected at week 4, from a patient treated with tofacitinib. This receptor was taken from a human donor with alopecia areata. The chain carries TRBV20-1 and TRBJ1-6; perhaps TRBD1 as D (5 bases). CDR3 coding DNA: TGCAGTGCTAACTGGGGCAGCGTCCACTTT. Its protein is CSANWGSVHF.